The sequence of this TCR beta chain was determined in a study of shared clonotypes between healthy human individuals. Assay: immunoSEQ multiplex PCR; the TCRdb copy retains only in-frame clones and omits some. The sample contains around 2.3 million clones, approximately 96% of which appear only once. Worth noting for this clone: One junction end disagrees with the germline gene, perhaps due to a read error.

Material for sequencing was naive CD4+ T cells sorted from blood. Sample subset: CD45RA+ positively selected. The receptor comes from a man in his late teens or twenties in good health.

CDR3 sequence reads: CASSVEDRVKHF. As DNA, the CDR3 is TGTGCCAGCAGCGTAGAAGACAGGGTCAAACACTTC. V usage is TRBV9 and J usage is TRBJ2-7; 7 bases agree with TRBD1. This CDR3 contains 12 residues. Germline V gives CDR1 SGDLS, CDR2 YYNGEE.